This passage covers 15 T cell receptor beta chains from one sample sequenced in a study of cytomegalovirus exposure and HLA in healthy donors. The PCR used 60 Vbeta and 13 Jbeta primers. TCRdb's copy holds only in-frame clones and misses some; the assay was immunoSEQ multiplex PCR. This sample has around 150,000 clones; over 70% occur once, and the top ten carry over 2%. What was sequenced was PBMCs. The receptor source for this set is a man aged 30-40 years in good health and CMV-seronegative.

V and J are TRBV19 and TRBJ2-7; 7 nucleotides line up with TRBD1. The CDR3 loop spans 15 amino acids. J gave up 1 base and V 3 bases, and 6 bases lay outside the gene matches. Germline CDR1 LNHDA, CDR2 SQIVND (reference sequence). CDR3 sequence (DNA): TGTGCCAGTAGTATGGCGACAGGGATATCCTACGAGCAGTACTTC. This gives the protein CASSMATGISYEQYF.

The chain carries TRBV19 and TRBJ2-7; 9 bases align to TRBD2. With V trimmed by 8 bases and J by 2 bases, 4 bases remained unmatched. CDR3 length: 13 amino acids. Germline loops: CDR1 LNHDA, CDR2 SQIVND (reference sequence). The CDR3 sequence: CASGASGTYEQYF. The CDR3 DNA reads TGTGCCAGTGGCGCTAGCGGGACCTACGAGCAGTACTTC.

This chain links TRBV6-1 with TRBJ2-5; 8 nucleotides match TRBD1. CDR3 length: 15 residues. Trimming took 7 bases from V and 4 from J; bases not matched to a gene: 11. The germline gives CDR1 MNHNS, CDR2 SASEGT. The CDR3 loop is CASIFTGGSRETQYF. Here the CDR3 DNA reads TGTGCCAGCATATTCACAGGGGGATCGAGAGAGACCCAGTACTTC.

The chain carries TRBV2 and TRBJ1-4; D is unclear. V was cut by 4 bases and J by 4 bases, with 10 bases left in between. Germline V gene sequence: CDR1 SNHLY, CDR2 FYNNEI. The CDR3 length is 14 residues. The CDR3 nucleotides read TGTGCCAGCAGTGGAGTCGGAGGTAATGAAAAACTGTTTTTT. Translation: CASSGVGGNEKLFF.

The rearrangement uses TRBV6-5 and TRBJ1-3; D remains unclear. V dropped 5 bases and J dropped 1 base, with 12 bases sitting between them. Germline V CDR1 and CDR2: MNHEY, SVGAGI. The CDR3 loop spans 15 amino acids. The CDR3 DNA reads as TGTGCCAGCAGTCTGAGTGTTAGATCTGGAAACACCATATATTTT. Its protein is CASSLSVRSGNTIYF.

V gene TRBV30 combines with J gene TRBJ2-3, with no clear D. Deletions cut 4 bases from V and 1 base from J, with 12 bases between. CDR1 is GTSNPN and CDR2 is SVGIG in the germline V gene (reference sequence). This CDR3 has 14 residues. This CDR3 is CAWNQRTRTDTQYF. The CDR3 nucleotides read TGTGCCTGGAACCAGCGCACCCGCACAGATACGCAGTATTTT.

The rearrangement uses TRBV2 and TRBJ2-3; maybe TRBD1 (6 bases). Germline loops: CDR1 SNHLY, CDR2 FYNNEI. Trimming removed 7 bases at V and 3 bases at J, with 11 bases between. The CDR3 is 13 amino acids. CDR3 sequence reads: CASNTGRTDTQYF. DNA of the CDR3: TGTGCCAGCAACACAGGGAGAACAGATACGCAGTATTTT.

The J gene is TRBJ2-7, the V gene TRBV7-2; 9 nucleotides agree with TRBD2. The CDR3 sequence is 15 residues long. Trimming cost V 1 base and J 1 base; bases outside gene matches: 2. Germline CDR1 and CDR2: SGHTA and FQGNSA. CDR3 sequence reads: CASSLGGGASYEQYF. The CDR3 DNA follows: TGTGCCAGCAGCTTAGGCGGGGGGGCGTCCTACGAGCAGTACTTC.

The chain has TRBV7-2 and TRBJ2-1; the D gene is possibly TRBD1 (5 bases). Trimming took 4 bases from V and 6 from J, leaving 16 bases between them. CDR3 size: 15 residues. The germline V gene encodes CDR1 SGHTA and CDR2 FQGNSA. The CDR3 region is CASSSDSGYFNEQFF. CDR3 coding DNA: TGTGCCAGCAGCTCCGACAGTGGGTATTTCAATGAGCAGTTCTTC.

The chain couples TRBV5-1 to TRBJ2-5; 14 bases map to TRBD2. The germline gives CDR1 SGHRS, CDR2 YFSETQ. This CDR3 has 16 amino acids. The J segment lost 5 bases and the V segment lost 7 bases, leaving 10 bases of the junction unmatched. CDR3 in amino acids: CASQIRLAGGPETQYF. In DNA, the CDR3 is TGCGCCAGCCAAATCCGACTAGCGGGAGGGCCCGAGACCCAGTACTTC. Supplemented by reference TRBV5-1 and TRBJ2-5, the full variable domain reads KAGVTQTPRYLIKTRGQQVTLSCSPISGHRSVSWYQQTPGQGLQFLFEYFSETQRNKGNFPGRFSGRQFSNSRSEMNVSTLELGDSALYLCASQIRLAGGPETQYFGPGTRLLVL.

The chain recombines TRBV6-5 with TRBJ1-2, with 7 positions matching TRBD1. The length of the CDR3 is 12 residues. Losses at the gene ends were 6 bases for V and 3 bases for J; bases not matched to a gene: 1. Germline V gene sequence: CDR1 MNHEY, CDR2 SVGAGI. Here the CDR3 DNA reads TGTGCCAGCAGCCAGGGGGACTATGGCTACACCTTC. Translating gives CASSQGDYGYTF.

The CDR3 loop reads CASSLSGVVGNQPQHF. CDR3 nucleotides: TGTGCCAGCAGTTTGTCGGGGGTCGTGGGCAATCAGCCCCAGCATTTT. The chain joins TRBV27 to TRBJ1-5; the D gene is possibly TRBD1 (5 bases). This CDR3 has 16 residues. Between the trimmed V and J ends, which lost 3 bases and 2 bases, there was a span of 14 bases. The germline V gene has CDR1 MNHEY and CDR2 SMNVEV (reference sequence).

The J gene is TRBJ2-3, the V gene TRBV18, with TRBD2 as a possible D gene (6 bases). V was pared by 5 bases and J by 4 bases, with 13 bases between. CDR1 KGHSH and CDR2 LQKENI come from the germline V gene. This CDR3 contains 14 residues. The CDR3 bases are TGTGCCAGCTCAGGAGGCGGGAATCCAGATACGCAGTATTTT. Translated, it gives CASSGGGNPDTQYF.

The gene calls are TRBV9 and TRBJ2-1, with a tentative D call TRBD2 (6 bases). Germline V lookup: CDR1 SGDLS, CDR2 YYNGEE. The CDR3 has 17 residues. The V gene lost 1 base and the J gene lost 4 bases, with 18 bases spanning the gap. This CDR3 is CASSVNRNGSLYNEQFF. CDR3 DNA: TGTGCCAGCAGCGTAAATCGTAACGGGAGCTTATACAATGAGCAGTTCTTC.

Notes on this clone: This specimen includes other DNA sequences encoding the same CDR3. Here the CDR3 reads CASSSGQQETQYF. The CDR3 coding sequence is TGTGCCAGCAGTTCCGGACAGCAAGAGACCCAGTACTTC. The chain has TRBV28 and TRBJ2-5; the D gene is possibly TRBD1 (6 bases). The CDR3 extends over 13 amino acids. V lost 4 bases, J lost 2 bases, and 8 bases lay in between. CDR1 and CDR2 (germline): MDHEN, SYDVKM.